A selection of T cell receptor beta chains follows, all from one sample in a study of shared clonotypes between healthy human individuals. The data were produced by immunoSEQ multiplex PCR, yet TCRdb's version contains in-frame clones alone and is incomplete. Of some 1,400,000 clones in the sample, 95% to 97% were seen once. The material sequenced was naive CD4+ T cells sorted from blood. The source is a man aged 25-45 years in good health. The CDR3 runs from the conserved cysteine through the conserved F or W. D genes are given only for firm matches. Some rows have no size entry. The others give once, few or many, or a class for an expanded clone.

d_call: TRBD1
clone_size: -
j_call: TRBJ2-4
v_call: TRBV2
cdr3_aa: CASRLRDRHLKNIQYF
cdr3_nt: TGTGCCAGCAGGCTCCGGGACAGACACCTCAAAAACATTCAGTACTTC

d_call: -
clone_size: -
j_call: TRBJ1-3
v_call: TRBV18
cdr3_aa: CASSTLRQGPATGSGNTIYF
cdr3_nt: TGTGCCAGCTCCACGTTACGGCAGGGGCCGGCCACGGGCTCTGGAAACACCATATATTTT

d_call: -
clone_size: -
j_call: TRBJ1-5
v_call: TRBV6-1
cdr3_aa: CASSEYAGKLNQPQHF
cdr3_nt: TGTGCCAGCAGTGAATATGCAGGCAAACTCAATCAGCCCCAGCATTTT

d_call: -
clone_size: -
j_call: TRBJ2-7
v_call: TRBV9
cdr3_aa: CASSGGTEPYEQYF
cdr3_nt: TGTGCCAGCAGCGGCGGGACAGAACCCTACGAGCAGTACTTC

d_call: TRBD2
clone_size: -
j_call: TRBJ2-2
v_call: TRBV27
cdr3_aa: CASSLASGITGELFF
cdr3_nt: TGTGCCAGCAGTTTAGCTAGCGGAATTACCGGGGAGCTGTTTTTT

d_call: -
clone_size: -
j_call: TRBJ1-3
v_call: TRBV2
cdr3_aa: CASSDPWGASGNTIYF
cdr3_nt: TGTGCCAGCAGCGACCCCTGGGGGGCAAGTGGAAACACCATATATTTT

d_call: -
clone_size: once
j_call: TRBJ2-1
v_call: TRBV7-9
cdr3_aa: CASSLAHGHVISYNEQFF
cdr3_nt: TGTGCCAGCAGCTTAGCGCACGGGCATGTTATCTCCTACAATGAGCAGTTCTTC

d_call: TRBD1
clone_size: once
j_call: TRBJ2-1
v_call: TRBV5-4
cdr3_aa: CASSGATGSPNEQFF
cdr3_nt: TGTGCCAGCAGCGGGGCGACAGGGTCCCCCAATGAGCAGTTCTTC

d_call: -
clone_size: -
j_call: TRBJ1-2
v_call: TRBV6-1
cdr3_aa: CASSVEISGPHNYGYTF
cdr3_nt: TGTGCCAGCAGTGTCGAGATATCAGGACCCCATAACTATGGCTACACCTTC

d_call: TRBD2
clone_size: -
j_call: TRBJ2-2
v_call: TRBV10-1
cdr3_aa: CASSGPSGRSTGELFF
cdr3_nt: TGCGCCAGCAGCGGGCCTAGCGGGAGGAGCACCGGGGAGCTGTTTTTT

d_call: -
clone_size: -
j_call: TRBJ2-3
v_call: TRBV20-1
cdr3_aa: CSLSRDTQYF
cdr3_nt: TGCAGTCTCAGCCGGGATACGCAGTATTTT

d_call: -
clone_size: -
j_call: TRBJ1-1
v_call: TRBV25-1
cdr3_aa: CASSGAPWDTEAFF
cdr3_nt: TGTGCCAGCAGTGGAGCCCCTTGGGACACTGAAGCTTTCTTT

d_call: TRBD2
clone_size: -
j_call: TRBJ2-2
v_call: TRBV11-2
cdr3_aa: CASSFWRGDTGELFF
cdr3_nt: TGTGCCAGCAGCTTCTGGCGGGGGGACACCGGGGAGCTGTTTTTT

d_call: -
clone_size: -
j_call: TRBJ2-2
v_call: TRBV7-9
cdr3_aa: CASSSKGGLSTGELFF
cdr3_nt: TGTGCCAGCAGCTCGAAGGGCGGGTTAAGCACCGGGGAGCTGTTTTTT

d_call: TRBD1
clone_size: -
j_call: TRBJ2-1
v_call: TRBV29-1
cdr3_aa: CSVTRTGGYEQFF
cdr3_nt: TGCAGCGTCACCCGGACAGGTGGTTATGAGCAGTTCTTC

d_call: -
clone_size: -
j_call: TRBJ1-2
v_call: TRBV6-5
cdr3_aa: CASSYGRGYTF
cdr3_nt: TGTGCCAGCAGTTACGGTCGGGGCTACACCTTC

d_call: TRBD2
clone_size: -
j_call: TRBJ2-1
v_call: TRBV2
cdr3_aa: CASRRRPAGNFDEQFF
cdr3_nt: TGTGCCAGCAGACGACGCCCAGCGGGAAACTTTGATGAGCAGTTCTTC

d_call: -
clone_size: -
j_call: TRBJ2-7
v_call: TRBV6-5
cdr3_aa: CASSHTGSSYEQYF
cdr3_nt: TGTGCCAGCAGTCATACAGGTAGTTCCTACGAGCAGTACTTC

d_call: -
clone_size: -
j_call: TRBJ1-2
v_call: TRBV11-2
cdr3_aa: CASSLGPGLMYGYTF
cdr3_nt: TGTGCCAGCAGCTTAGGGCCGGGTTTGATGTATGGCTACACCTTC

d_call: -
clone_size: -
j_call: TRBJ2-1
v_call: TRBV28
cdr3_aa: CASSQRREQFF
cdr3_nt: TGTGCCAGCAGTCAGCGGAGGGAGCAGTTCTTC

d_call: -
clone_size: -
j_call: TRBJ1-3
v_call: TRBV5-1
cdr3_aa: CASSLRFGNTIYF
cdr3_nt: TGCGCCAGCAGCTTGCGGTTTGGAAACACCATATATTTT

d_call: TRBD2
clone_size: -
j_call: TRBJ2-1
v_call: TRBV5-4
cdr3_aa: CASSWGLAGNNEQFF
cdr3_nt: TGTGCCAGCAGCTGGGGACTAGCGGGAAACAATGAGCAGTTCTTC

d_call: -
clone_size: -
j_call: TRBJ1-3
v_call: TRBV28
cdr3_aa: CASSVQTIGNTIYF
cdr3_nt: TGTGCCAGCAGCGTGCAGACCATTGGAAACACCATATATTTT

d_call: TRBD2
clone_size: -
j_call: TRBJ2-1
v_call: TRBV5-1
cdr3_aa: CASSPKLAGGNEQFF
cdr3_nt: TGCGCCAGCAGCCCGAAATTAGCGGGAGGGAATGAGCAGTTCTTC

d_call: TRBD2
clone_size: -
j_call: TRBJ2-1
v_call: TRBV5-1
cdr3_aa: CASSLALTSGSSNEQFF
cdr3_nt: TGCGCCAGCAGCTTGGCCCTGACTAGCGGGAGCAGTAATGAGCAGTTCTTC

d_call: TRBD1
clone_size: -
j_call: TRBJ1-1
v_call: TRBV7-7
cdr3_aa: CASSFISRDRKRNTEAFF
cdr3_nt: TGTGCTAGCAGCTTTATTTCCCGGGACAGAAAGAGGAACACTGAAGCTTTCTTT

d_call: TRBD2
clone_size: -
j_call: TRBJ2-3
v_call: TRBV5-6
cdr3_aa: CASGMTSGTDTQYF
cdr3_nt: TGTGCCAGCGGAATGACTAGCGGCACAGATACGCAGTATTTT